This T cell receptor beta chain was recovered during a study of cytomegalovirus exposure and HLA in healthy donors. In this sample, this clone turned up a few times. The CDR3 length is 13 residues. The V gene's germline CDR1 is SGHVS and CDR2 FQNEAQ. Trimming cost V 4 bases and J 4 bases, with 8 bases left between them. Assay: immunoSEQ multiplex PCR; the TCRdb copy retains only in-frame clones and omits some. Of about 160,000 clones in the sample, roughly 91% were seen once. The J gene is TRBJ1-3, the V gene TRBV7-8; D may be TRBD1 (6 bases). The material sequenced was PBMCs. This receptor was obtained from a man aged 18 to 30 in good health and CMV-seronegative. DNA for the CDR3: TGTGCCAGCAGCTCAGACAGGGGAAACACCATATATTTT. Translated, it gives CASSSDRGNTIYF.